This T cell receptor beta chain was sequenced for a study of control samples from healthy donors and cancer patients (dated by TCRdb to the early 2020s). In the case of this clone: Its recognized antigen is unknown. Within one base of it there is no much larger clone, and no base qualities were kept.

The method was the immunoSEQ multiplex PCR assay. TCRdb limited this immuneACCESS table to in-frame rearrangements with V and J called. A share of clones is missing; checked studies link under half to unresolved V genes, and the rest is unexplained. The sample table shows approximately 50,000 clones, and around 87% are seen once. The ten largest clones add up to about 12% of the sample. The sequenced material came from PBMCs. The source of this sequence is a woman between 55 and 75 years old with lung cancer.

The DNA sequence is as follows: TGTGCCAGCAGCCAATCAGGGATCAACCCCTTGGAAGGCTACACCTTC. It encodes CASSQSGINPLEGYTF. The chain employs TRBV3-1 (or the pseudogene TRBV3-2) and TRBJ1-2, and possibly TRBD1, on 5 matching bases. For CDR1 and CDR2, the germline V gene (reference sequence) lists LGHDT and YNNKEL. The CDR3, cysteine through phenylalanine, is 16 amino acids long. The DNA shown is the 48-base CDR3, in frame from base 1. V is reduced by 2 bases and J by 8 bases, leaving a spacing of 21 bases between them.